This TCR beta chain is from a study of T-cell memory formation after mild COVID-19. Notes on the study in general: Clones shrinking between day 15 and 85 showed a balanced CD4/CD8 split, and those that grew later tilted toward CD4+.

TCRdb redid the calling of the 5' RACE reads with MiXCR, one entry per CDR3 protein. This table has fewer than 700,000 distinct CDR3 sequences, around 17% appearing once. V lost 6 bases and J 2 bases, leaving 9 bases between the germline ends. Per the germline V gene, CDR1 is SGHRS and CDR2 is YFSETQ. CDR3 length: 12 residues. In the case of this clonotype: The antigen is undetermined.

The sequence derives from an adult woman who had mild COVID-19 (a few samples of this study predate the infection). Cell type and time point are not known. Material for sequencing was PBMCs or a T cell subset sorted from them (not recorded which). The V gene is TRBV5-1, the J gene TRBJ2-7, with no clear D. The CDR3 here is CASKGTAYEQYF. The CDR3 nucleotides read TGCGCCAGCAAAGGCACGGCCTACGAGCAGTACTTC.